These 30 T cell receptor beta chains came from one sample sequenced in a study of shared clonotypes between healthy human individuals. Measured with immunoSEQ multiplex PCR; TCRdb has only the in-frame clones, and not every one. The sample consists of some 2.4 million clones, approximately 93% of them appearing once. Sample: naive CD4+ T cells from PBMCs. Subset described: CD45RA+ positively selected. These receptors were obtained from a young man in good health. Some clones in this sample may be carry-over from other donors' samples.

The chain couples TRBV18 to TRBJ1-4, with D unresolved. In germline, CDR1 is KGHSH, CDR2 LQKENI. The CDR3 extends over 17 amino acids. The V end lost 3 bases, the J end lost 0 bases, and 14 bases lay between the germline ends. The CDR3, as DNA: TGTGCCAGCTCACCGCCCCCATACACCGCAACTAATGAAAAACTGTTTTTT. Its translation is CASSPPPYTATNEKLFF.

This chain links TRBV6-6 with TRBJ2-1, with TRBD2 matching over 8 bases. V trimming: 2 bases; J trimming: 10 bases; junction bases outside the gene matches: 7. Germline-derived CDR1 and CDR2 are MNHNY and SVGAGI (reference sequence). This CDR3 spans 14 amino acids. The CDR3 DNA reads TGTGCCAGCAGTTACCCCCCAAGCGGGAGCGAGCAGTTCTTC. This codes for CASSYPPSGSEQFF.

V gene TRBV5-1 combines with J gene TRBJ2-5; 7 bases align to TRBD2. The length of the CDR3 is 16 residues. Unmatched junction bases numbered 7, after V lost 2 bases and J lost 0 bases. The germline gives CDR1 SGHRS, CDR2 YFSETQ. The CDR3 DNA sequence: TGCGCCAGCAGCTTCGGGCCTAGCGGAGACCAAGAGACCCAGTACTTC. Translation: CASSFGPSGDQETQYF.

V usage is TRBV15 and J usage is TRBJ1-1; TRBD1 is a possible D gene (6 bases). Trimming pared 1 base from V and 3 bases from J, leaving 18 bases between. The CDR3 has 17 residues. In germline, CDR1 is LNHNV, CDR2 YYDKDF (reference sequence). CDR3 sequence: CATSRGPRRGQYTEAFF. The CDR3 coding sequence is TGTGCCACCAGCAGAGGACCAAGAAGAGGACAGTACACTGAAGCTTTCTTT.

CDR3 coding DNA: TGTGCCAGCAGTTATAGGGGCAGATATAGCAATCAGCCCCAGCATTTT. Encoded protein: CASSYRGRYSNQPQHF. V is TRBV28 and J is TRBJ1-5, with TRBD1 as a possible D gene (5 bases). Germline assignment: CDR1 MDHEN and CDR2 SYDVKM. V lost 4 bases to trimming and J lost 0 bases, with 13 bases between them. This CDR3 is built from 16 residues.

Details on this clone: Additional DNA sequences in this sample encode the identical CDR3. The chain links TRBV7-9 to TRBJ2-5; TRBD2 might be the D (6 bases). CDR3 length: 12 residues. The V end lost 7 bases, the J end lost 5 bases, and 11 bases lay between the germline ends. The germline V gene has CDR1 SEHNR and CDR2 FQNEAQ (reference sequence). DNA for the CDR3: TGTGCCAGCACCCCGGGGGAGGAGACCCAGTACTTC. Translating it yields CASTPGEETQYF.

The V call is TRBV19, the J call TRBJ2-7; the D gene is possibly TRBD2 (6 bases). The CDR3 is 14 residues long. Trimming took 5 bases from V and 7 from J, leaving 18 bases between them. From germline, CDR1 is LNHDA and CDR2 SQIVND (reference sequence). CDR3 residues: CASSPLGTAGEQYF. CDR3 DNA sequence: TGTGCCAGTAGTCCCCTAGGGACGGCGGGAGAGCAGTACTTC.

The chain links TRBV6-1 to TRBJ1-2, with D perhaps TRBD1 (5 bases). The V end was cut by 8 bases, the J end by 4 bases, with 17 bases between. CDR1 and CDR2 (germline): MNHNS, SASEGT. The length of the CDR3 is 14 residues. The CDR3 spells CASGVTGGGYGYTF. The CDR3 coding sequence is TGTGCCAGCGGGGTCACGGGGGGAGGCTATGGCTACACCTTC.

CDR3 bases: TGTGCCAGCTCCTCATGGTGGGGCTCCTACGAGCAGTACTTC. The encoded protein is CASSSWWGSYEQYF. The chain joins TRBV28 to TRBJ2-7; D ambiguous. V lost 8 bases and J 0 bases, leaving 14 bases between the germline ends. Germline values: CDR1 MDHEN, CDR2 SYDVKM. CDR3 length equals 14 residues.

The chain carries TRBV6-6 and TRBJ2-7, with a possible D match to TRBD2 (5 bases). The CDR3 totals 14 residues. Germline V lookup: CDR1 MNHNY, CDR2 SVGAGI (reference sequence). V lost 7 bases, J lost 4 bases, and 17 bases lay in between. The CDR3 loop is CASTAAEAGYEQYF. The CDR3, as DNA: TGTGCCAGCACTGCGGCGGAGGCGGGTTACGAGCAGTACTTC.

This clone was picked up one time. This chain joins TRBV2 and TRBJ1-4; 10 bases fit TRBD1. The CDR3 spans 14 residues. The J segment lost 7 bases and the V segment lost 3 bases, leaving 2 bases of the junction unmatched. Germline V gene sequence: CDR1 SNHLY, CDR2 FYNNEI. The CDR3 region has the DNA TGTGCCAGCAGTGAGAGACAGGGGGCTGAAAAACTGTTTTTT. Amino acid sequence: CASSERQGAEKLFF.

This rearrangement joins TRBV4-2 to TRBJ2-3; D possibly corresponds to TRBD1 (5 bases). The CDR3 totals 15 residues. V lost 0 bases and J 4 bases, leaving 11 bases between the germline ends. Germline CDR1 and CDR2: LGHNA and YNFKEQ. CDR3 loop: CASSQEGPPADTQYF. The CDR3 DNA reads as TGTGCCAGCAGCCAAGAGGGGCCTCCCGCAGATACGCAGTATTTT.

The CDR3: CASTTRDRVSGELFF. CDR3 DNA: TGTGCCAGCACCACTCGGGACAGGGTTTCCGGGGAGCTGTTTTTT. V and J are TRBV9 and TRBJ2-2, with 9 bases that match TRBD1. The CDR3 sequence is 15 residues long. The germline gives CDR1 SGDLS, CDR2 YYNGEE. Germline trimming cut 6 bases from V and 6 bases from J; bases unmatched to any gene: 9.

The chain recombines TRBV4-1 with TRBJ2-1; D call uncertain. Germline loops: CDR1 MGHRA, CDR2 YSYEKL. The CDR3 runs 17 residues. V lost 0 bases to trimming and J lost 4 bases, with 16 bases between them. The CDR3 spells CASSQDLRTNGYNEQFF. The DNA of the CDR3 is TGCGCCAGCAGCCAAGATTTGCGTACCAATGGGTACAATGAGCAGTTCTTC.

The rearrangement links TRBV6-5 to TRBJ1-5; D not resolved. Germline loops: CDR1 MNHEY, CDR2 SVGAGI. Trimming left V 5 bases short and J 3 bases short, with 8 bases between. The CDR3 has 13 amino acids. The CDR3 is CASSGSSNQPQHF. The CDR3 nucleotides are TGTGCCAGCAGTGGCAGTTCCAATCAGCCCCAGCATTTT.

The rearrangement links TRBV5-4 to TRBJ1-1; D gene uncertain. The CDR3 totals 13 residues. Trimming removed 2 bases from V and 7 bases from J, with 12 bases in between. The germline V gene has CDR1 SGHNT and CDR2 YYREEE (reference sequence). The CDR3 here is CASSFYMEGEAFF. For the CDR3, the DNA is TGTGCCAGCAGCTTTTACATGGAGGGTGAAGCTTTCTTT.

V gene TRBV7-3 combines with J gene TRBJ1-2; a possible D gene is TRBD1 (5 bases). Germline CDR1 and CDR2: SGHTA and FQGTGA. The V end lost 4 bases, the J end lost 8 bases, and 20 bases lay between the germline ends. There are 15 residues in the CDR3. CDR3 sequence (DNA): TGTGCCAGCAGCTCGACCCCTCAGTGGACACTAGGCTACACCTTC. It translates to CASSSTPQWTLGYTF. Full variable domain (remainder filled in from reference TRBV7-3 and TRBJ1-2): GAGVSQTPSNKVTEKGKYVELRCDPISGHTALYWYRQSLGQGPEFLIYFQGTGAADDSGLPNDRFFAVRPEGSVSTLKIQRTERGDSAVYLCASSSTPQWTLGYTFGSGTRLTVV.

J is TRBJ2-1 and V is TRBV11-2; 16 bases are shared with TRBD2. CDR1 and CDR2 from the germline V gene are SGHAT and FQNNGV. V lost 1 base, J lost 9 bases, and 9 bases stayed unmatched. The CDR3 length is 18 residues. The CDR3 loop reads CASSLAGTSGRDQGEQFF. The DNA of the CDR3 is TGTGCCAGCAGCTTAGCGGGGACTAGCGGGAGGGATCAGGGTGAGCAGTTCTTC.

The chain has TRBV7-3 and TRBJ2-1, with TRBD2 identical over 7 bases. Germline CDR1 and CDR2: SGHTA and FQGTGA. Trimming cost V 5 bases and J 7 bases; bases outside gene matches: 14. This CDR3 comprises 16 residues. The CDR3 reads CASSPAGTIGPNEQFF. In nucleotides, the CDR3 is TGTGCCAGCAGCCCAGCCGGGACTATAGGGCCAAATGAGCAGTTCTTC.

The rearrangement links TRBV27 to TRBJ2-1, with D possibly being TRBD2 (5 bases). Germline-derived CDR1 and CDR2 are MNHEY and SMNVEV (reference sequence). V was clipped by 6 bases and J by 8 bases, with 14 bases between them. The CDR3 is 13 residues long. The CDR3: CASSLLSGDEQFF. CDR3 in DNA: TGTGCCAGCAGCCTCCTCTCCGGGGATGAGCAGTTCTTC.

The gene calls are TRBV9 and TRBJ2-2, with 7 bases matching TRBD2. V gave up 4 bases and J gave up 6 bases; unmatched junction bases: 12. The CDR3 runs 16 residues. Germline CDR1 SGDLS, CDR2 YYNGEE. The DNA of the CDR3 is TGTGCCAGCAGCCCTATGGGGAGGGGCGCAGCCGGGGAGCTGTTTTTT. Translating gives CASSPMGRGAAGELFF. The full variable domain, in which reference TRBV9 and TRBJ2-2 provide the parts outside the CDR3, is DSGVTQTPKHLITATGQRVTLRCSPRSGDLSVYWYQQSLDQGLQFLIQYYNGEERAKGNILERFSAQQFPDLHSELNLSSLELGDSALYFCASSPMGRGAAGELFFGEGSRLTVL.

V and J are TRBV25-1 and TRBJ2-1, with D tentatively TRBD1 (6 bases). The CDR3 is 13 residues long. CDR1 MGHDK and CDR2 SYGVNS come from the germline V gene. V was shortened by 5 bases and J by 8 bases, with 13 bases between the two germline ends. The CDR3 region is CASSPGHWDEQFF. In nucleotides, the CDR3 is TGTGCCAGCAGTCCGGGACATTGGGATGAGCAGTTCTTC.

This clone was detected once. The chain combines TRBV9 with TRBJ2-7, with D hard to call. There are 13 residues in the CDR3. Deletions cut 4 bases from V and 5 bases from J, with 13 bases between. The V gene's germline CDR1 is SGDLS and CDR2 YYNGEE. The CDR3 spells CASSREASNEQYF. The CDR3 nucleotides read TGTGCCAGCAGCCGTGAGGCGTCGAACGAGCAGTACTTC.

This sequence joins TRBV11-3 and TRBJ2-1; D may be TRBD1 or TRBD2 (5 bases each). The CDR3 length is 17 residues. V dropped 1 base and J dropped 0 bases, with 13 bases sitting between them. Germline assignment: CDR1 SGHNT and CDR2 YENEEA. The CDR3 is CASSLAGTSSSYNEQFF. The CDR3 bases are TGTGCCAGCAGCTTAGCCGGGACGAGTAGCTCCTACAATGAGCAGTTCTTC.

This chain uses TRBV5-1 with TRBJ2-7, with D possibly being TRBD1 (5 bases). This CDR3 contains 16 residues. Trimming shortened V by 5 bases and J by 0 bases, and 18 bases separated the two germline ends. Per the germline V gene, CDR1 is SGHRS and CDR2 is YFSETQ. CDR3 protein: CASRSLNRYDSYEQYF. DNA for the CDR3: TGCGCCAGCAGATCGCTGAACAGGTACGACTCCTACGAGCAGTACTTC. The variable domain in full, completed from reference TRBV5-1 and TRBJ2-7, reads KAGVTQTPRYLIKTRGQQVTLSCSPISGHRSVSWYQQTPGQGLQFLFEYFSETQRNKGNFPGRFSGRQFSNSRSEMNVSTLELGDSALYLCASRSLNRYDSYEQYFGPGTRLTVT.

V and J are TRBV5-1 and TRBJ1-3; D gene uncertain. Germline V lookup: CDR1 SGHRS, CDR2 YFSETQ. Trimming left V 0 bases short and J 0 bases short, with 13 bases between. The CDR3 spans 17 residues. CDR3 nucleotides: TGCGCCAGCAGCTTGGGGGCAGCCCTTCGCTCTGGAAACACCATATATTTT. Its translation is CASSLGAALRSGNTIYF.

Written as DNA, the CDR3 is TGCGCCAGCAGCCAAGATATGGGGGGCTGGTATGGCTACACCTTC. As protein: CASSQDMGGWYGYTF. V is TRBV4-3 and J is TRBJ1-2, with D perhaps TRBD1 (6 bases). The CDR3 consists of 15 residues. The germline gives CDR1 LGHNA, CDR2 YSLEER. Trimming stripped 0 bases from V and 5 bases from J, with 13 bases between.

This clone was detected only a few times. The chain uses TRBV28 and TRBJ1-5; D gene ambiguous. The CDR3 covers 15 residues. CDR1 is MDHEN and CDR2 is SYDVKM in the germline V gene. V lost 6 bases and J 3 bases, leaving 15 bases between the germline ends. Here the CDR3 reads CASRGLMRVNQPQHF. CDR3 DNA sequence: TGTGCCAGCAGAGGGCTCATGAGGGTCAATCAGCCCCAGCATTTT.

The rearrangement links TRBV30 to TRBJ1-3; TRBD1 agrees at 9 bases. The CDR3 is 14 residues long. Germline loops: CDR1 GTSNPN, CDR2 SVGIG (reference sequence). V shed 3 bases, J shed 0 bases, and the junction held 0 bases outside the gene matches. The CDR3: CAWRTGGSGNTIYF. For the CDR3, the DNA is TGTGCCTGGAGGACAGGGGGCTCTGGAAACACCATATATTTT.

J is TRBJ1-6 and V is TRBV5-1, with D possibly TRBD1 on 5 matching bases. V was trimmed by 1 base and J by 7 bases, leaving 9 bases between them. The CDR3 covers 14 residues. Looked up from germline, CDR1 is SGHRS and CDR2 is YFSETQ. The CDR3 bases are TGCGCCAGCAGCTTGCAGGGAGTAAATTCACCCCTCCACTTT. This gives the protein CASSLQGVNSPLHF. Using reference TRBV5-1 and TRBJ1-6 for the parts outside the CDR3, the full variable domain is KAGVTQTPRYLIKTRGQQVTLSCSPISGHRSVSWYQQTPGQGLQFLFEYFSETQRNKGNFPGRFSGRQFSNSRSEMNVSTLELGDSALYLCASSLQGVNSPLHFGNGTRLTVT.